A single sample gave rise to the 17 T cell receptor beta chains below, sequenced in a study of identical twins. TCRdb reprocessed the 5' RACE reads via MiXCR and lists one record per CDR3 protein. The table records fewer than 800,000 distinct CDR3 sequences, about 7.6% of them present only once. The sample also formed part of further work on yellow fever vaccine responses in identical twins.

Sequenced input: PBMCs. The receptors here all came from a woman in her late teens or twenties in good health.

This clonotype was seen many times. This chain joins TRBV12-3 or TRBV12-4 and TRBJ2-1; D is unresolved. The CDR3 length is 13 residues. Trimming cost V 8 bases and J 4 bases, with 12 bases left between them. CDR3 sequence reads: CASETSVYNEQFF. The DNA of the CDR3 is TGTGCCAGCGAAACCTCGGTTTACAATGAGCAGTTCTTC.

The rearrangement links TRBV10-3 to TRBJ2-1; D gene ambiguous. Germline V gene lookup returns CDR1 ENHRY and CDR2 SYGVKD. The V gene lost 5 bases and the J gene lost 5 bases, with 13 bases spanning the gap. CDR3 length equals 14 residues. For the CDR3, the DNA is TGTGCCATCAGTCCCGGAAAACTCGACAATGAGCAGTTCTTC. It is translated as CAISPGKLDNEQFF.

The sample holds many counts of this clonotype. The CDR3 DNA is TGCAGTGCTAGAGAATCGGGGGCGAACACTGAAGCTTTCTTT. It is translated as CSARESGANTEAFF. The chain couples TRBV20-1 to TRBJ1-1, with a possible D match to TRBD1 (6 bases). Germline loops: CDR1 DFQATT, CDR2 SNEGSKA (reference sequence). There are 14 residues in the CDR3. Trimming pared 0 bases from V and 1 base from J, leaving 9 bases between.

The chain is built from TRBV14 and TRBJ2-1; tentatively, D is TRBD1 (6 bases). Between the trimmed V and J ends, which lost 1 base and 6 bases, there was a span of 16 bases. The CDR3 consists of 16 residues. Germline-derived CDR1 and CDR2 are SGHDN and FVKESK. The CDR3 sequence is CASSQVGLAGVNEQFF. The CDR3 coding sequence is TGTGCCAGCAGCCAAGTAGGTCTGGCAGGGGTCAATGAGCAGTTCTTC. Combining the CDR3 with reference TRBV14 and TRBJ2-1 gives the whole variable domain EAGVTQFPSHSVIEKGQTVTLRCDPISGHDNLYWYRRVMGKEIKFLLHFVKESKQDESGMPNNRFLAERTGGTYSTLKVQPAELEDSGVYFCASSQVGLAGVNEQFFGPGTRLTVL.

There are a few counts of this clonotype. V gene TRBV28 combines with J gene TRBJ2-5, with 8 bases lining up with TRBD2. The germline V gene has CDR1 MDHEN and CDR2 SYDVKM. With 3 bases clipped from V and 5 bases from J, the junction kept 17 bases outside the gene matches. The CDR3 loop spans 18 amino acids. The CDR3 DNA follows: TGTGCCAGCAGTTTTGAGGTAGCGGGGCTCGGTGAGAAGGAGACCCAGTACTTC. The encoded protein is CASSFEVAGLGEKETQYF.

This clonotype was seen ten or more times. The chain links TRBV29-1 to TRBJ2-5; D gene uncertain. Germline V gene sequence: CDR1 SQVTM, CDR2 ANQGSEA. This CDR3 has 15 residues. Trimming left V 5 bases short and J 1 base short, with 17 bases between. The CDR3 DNA sequence: TGCAGCGTTTATAGGGCGGATACGGGCCAAGAGACCCAGTACTTC. Amino acids: CSVYRADTGQETQYF. The full variable domain, completed using reference TRBV29-1 and TRBJ2-5, is SAVISQKPSRDICQRGTSLTIQCQVDSQVTMMFWYRQQPGQSLTLIATANQGSEATYESGFVIDKFPISRPNLTFSTLTVSNMSPEDSSIYLCSVYRADTGQETQYFGPGTRLLVL.

The V and J genes are TRBV6-5 and TRBJ2-2, with D maybe TRBD1 (6 bases). V lost 6 bases to trimming and J lost 7 bases, with 9 bases between them. CDR1 is MNHEY, CDR2 SVGAGI, per germline. This CDR3 contains 12 residues. In DNA form, the CDR3 reads TGTGCCAGCAGGAAGGACAGCGGGGAGCTGTTTTTT. Translating it yields CASRKDSGELFF.

This clonotype was counted only a few times. The J gene is TRBJ2-5, the V gene TRBV7-8, with 7 bases matching TRBD1. J gave up 3 bases and V 0 bases, and 4 bases lay outside the gene matches. CDR3 length: 15 residues. Germline CDR1 is SGHVS and CDR2 is FQNEAQ. For the CDR3, the DNA is TGTGCCAGCAGCTTAGCCGCAGGGGGTAAAGAGACCCAGTACTTC. This gives the protein CASSLAAGGKETQYF.

This rearrangement joins TRBV6-5 to TRBJ1-1; D is perhaps TRBD1 (5 bases). The CDR3 is made up of 13 amino acids. V was clipped by 0 bases and J by 5 bases, with 7 bases between them. The germline V gene has CDR1 MNHEY and CDR2 SVGAGI. The CDR3 DNA reads as TGTGCCAGCAGTTACTCGGAGGGGACTGAAGCTTTCTTT. It specifies CASSYSEGTEAFF.

This clonotype was seen many times. The CDR3 region has the DNA TGTGCCAGCAACGACTGGAGGGGGGGCCCCGATACGCAGTATTTT. Translating gives CASNDWRGGPDTQYF. The genes are TRBV7-8 and TRBJ2-3, with D maybe TRBD2 (7 bases). This CDR3 region has 15 residues. Between the trimmed V and J ends, which lost 7 bases and 6 bases, there was a span of 20 bases. The V gene's germline CDR1 is SGHVS and CDR2 FQNEAQ.

This clonotype was seen a handful of times. V gene TRBV20-1 combines with J gene TRBJ1-1; D is possibly TRBD1 (6 bases). Per the germline V gene, CDR1 is DFQATT and CDR2 is SNEGSKA (reference sequence). V was trimmed by 4 bases and J by 0 bases, leaving 9 bases between them. The CDR3 has 13 residues. The CDR3 DNA reads TGCAGTGCTACCTCAGGGGTGAACACTGAAGCTTTCTTT. Residues: CSATSGVNTEAFF.

The chain recombines TRBV2 with TRBJ2-1, with D tentatively TRBD2 (5 bases). Trimming left V 3 bases short and J 8 bases short, with 20 bases between. The CDR3 is 16 residues long. Germline V gene lookup returns CDR1 SNHLY and CDR2 FYNNEI. Here the CDR3 reads CASSEGWVRSGYEQFF. CDR3 sequence (DNA): TGTGCCAGCAGTGAGGGTTGGGTCAGGTCGGGGTATGAGCAGTTCTTC. The entire variable domain, with the rest obtained from reference TRBV2 and TRBJ2-1, is as follows: EPEVTQTPSHQVTQMGQEVILRCVPISNHLYFYWYRQILGQKVEFLVSFYNNEISEKSEIFDDQFSVERPDGSNFTLKIRSTKLEDSAMYFCASSEGWVRSGYEQFFGPGTRLTVL.

This clonotype has more than one count but fewer than ten. The chain links TRBV7-9 to TRBJ2-7; D is ambiguous. There are 13 residues in the CDR3. The V and J ends lost 2 bases and 1 base respectively, with 6 bases between them. Germline values: CDR1 SEHNR, CDR2 FQNEAQ (reference sequence). The CDR3 sequence is CASSLLESYEQYF. DNA for the CDR3: TGTGCCAGCAGCTTACTCGAGTCCTACGAGCAGTACTTC.

This clonotype was picked up many times. The CDR3 region is CATSPYLGLAGGETQYF. DNA of the CDR3: TGTGCCACCAGCCCTTACCTTGGACTAGCGGGAGGAGAGACCCAGTACTTC. The chain uses TRBV15 and TRBJ2-5; 14 positions match TRBD2. V shed 5 bases and J 4 bases; nucleotides not matched to a gene: 9. This CDR3 spans 17 amino acids. Germline loops: CDR1 LNHNV, CDR2 YYDKDF (reference sequence).

There are many counts of this clonotype. This chain links TRBV12-3 or TRBV12-4 with TRBJ2-1; D is uncertain. V lost 2 bases and J 7 bases, leaving 6 bases between the germline ends. The CDR3 totals 12 residues. CDR3 nucleotides: TGTGCCAGCAGTTTAAGATTGAATGAGCAGTTCTTC. It is translated as CASSLRLNEQFF.

This clonotype was picked up many times. The chain employs TRBV12-3 or TRBV12-4 and TRBJ1-1, with D possibly being TRBD1 (5 bases). This CDR3 region has 15 residues. Trimming shortened V by 3 bases and J by 2 bases, and 13 bases separated the two germline ends. The CDR3 DNA reads TGTGCCAGCAGTTTCGGTCAGGGATTCAACACTGAAGCTTTCTTT. Protein: CASSFGQGFNTEAFF.

This clonotype came up a few times. V gene TRBV9 combines with J gene TRBJ2-1; 11 bases are shared with TRBD2. V shed 3 bases and J 3 bases; nucleotides not matched to a gene: 8. The CDR3 is 17 residues long. CDR1 and CDR2 from the germline V gene are SGDLS and YYNGEE. CDR3 in amino acids: CASSAGGLAGGYNEQFF. The CDR3 region has the DNA TGTGCCAGCAGCGCCGGGGGCCTAGCGGGGGGCTACAATGAGCAGTTCTTC.